This entry lists 27 T cell receptor beta chains sequenced from one sample in a study of T cell repertoires in cytomegalovirus infection. No antigens are known for them. TCRdb re-called the reads with MiXCR, one entry per CDR3 protein. Of about 740,000 distinct CDR3 sequences detected, around a third appear once; the ten largest clones hold roughly 18%. This specimen consisted of cultured PBMCs, obtained from culture after CMV antigen stimulation. The source of these receptors is a human donor in good health (CMV status not recorded). Some clones in this sample may be carry-over from other donors' samples.

The table lists this clonotype with a few counts. The chain couples TRBV7-2 to TRBJ1-5, with D unclear. CDR1 SGHTA and CDR2 FQGNSA come from the germline V gene. The CDR3 spans 15 residues. Trimming removed 1 base at V and 5 bases at J, with 12 bases between. The CDR3 spells CASSLGRQGYQPQHF. CDR3 DNA sequence: TGTGCCAGCAGCTTAGGCCGACAAGGCTATCAGCCCCAGCATTTT. Variable domain in full (rest from reference TRBV7-2 and TRBJ1-5): GAGVSQSPSNKVTEKGKDVELRCDPISGHTALYWYRQSLGQGLEFLIYFQGNSAPDKSGLPSDRFSAERTGGSVSTLTIQRTQQEDSAVYLCASSLGRQGYQPQHFGDGTRLSIL.

This clonotype was recorded a few times. The V gene is TRBV15, the J gene TRBJ2-7; D is unresolved. The CDR3 totals 16 residues. V lost 4 bases to trimming and J lost 4 bases, with 20 bases between them. In germline, CDR1 is LNHNV, CDR2 YYDKDF (reference sequence). CDR3 DNA: TGTGCCACCAGCAAACGTAAGGGCATCCCATCTTACGAGCAGTACTTC. Amino acids: CATSKRKGIPSYEQYF.

The chain recombines TRBV7-2 with TRBJ2-3; D is unresolved. CDR3 length equals 14 residues. Looked up from germline, CDR1 is SGHTA and CDR2 is FQGNSA. V lost 1 base and J lost 6, with 11 bases in between. CDR3 amino acids: CASSLVIMGDTQYF. The CDR3, as DNA: TGTGCCAGCAGCTTAGTTATTATGGGGGATACGCAGTATTTT.

This clonotype has only a few counts. This chain uses TRBV7-2 with TRBJ1-2, with D possibly matching TRBD1 (5 bases). This CDR3 has 12 amino acids. V dropped 2 bases and J dropped 11 bases, with 12 bases sitting between them. CDR1 is SGHTA, CDR2 FQGNSA, per germline. This chain's CDR3 is CASSLTRQPYTF. The DNA of the CDR3 is TGTGCCAGCAGCTTAACCCGACAGCCTTACACCTTC.

The chain has TRBV5-4 and TRBJ1-6, with D perhaps matching TRBD1 (6 bases). V lost 4 bases, J lost 7 bases, and 12 bases lay in between. The CDR3 has 14 residues. Germline CDR1 is SGHNT and CDR2 is YYREEE (reference sequence). CDR3 residues: CASSPGVGNSPLHF. The CDR3 DNA sequence: TGTGCCAGCAGCCCAGGGGTGGGGAATTCACCCCTCCACTTT.

The V and J genes are TRBV6-2 or TRBV6-3 and TRBJ1-1, with a tentative D call TRBD1 (5 bases). CDR1 is MNHEY and CDR2 is SVGEGT in the germline V gene. V lost 5 bases and J 5 bases, leaving 18 bases between the germline ends. CDR3 length equals 15 residues. Here the CDR3 reads CASSRPGRAVTEAFF. CDR3 coding DNA: TGTGCCAGCAGTCGTCCGGGACGCGCAGTTACTGAAGCTTTCTTT.

This rearrangement joins TRBV25-1 to TRBJ1-2; D unresolved. Germline lookup yields CDR1 MGHDK and CDR2 SYGVNS. This CDR3 has 13 amino acids. Trimming left V 4 bases short and J 8 bases short, with 14 bases between. This CDR3 is CASSGDYGGGYTF. In nucleotides, the CDR3 is TGTGCCAGCAGTGGGGATTACGGAGGCGGCTACACCTTC.

In this sample, this clonotype turned up once. The V gene is TRBV12-3 or TRBV12-4, the J gene TRBJ2-1, with a tentative D call TRBD1 (8 bases). V was pared by 6 bases and J by 8 bases, with 32 bases between. The CDR3 spans 19 residues. CDR3 sequence (DNA): TGTGCCAGCAGACCCCAGGGGGCGCGCGGCGGGAGAGCTCCGGATGAGCAGTTCTTC. As protein: CASRPQGARGGRAPDEQFF.

This chain joins TRBV10-2 and TRBJ2-1; TRBD1 might be the D (5 bases). V lost 6 bases, J lost 5 bases, and 11 bases lay in between. The germline V gene encodes CDR1 WSHSY and CDR2 SAAADI. The CDR3 consists of 13 residues. The CDR3 sequence is CASSAVGDNEQFF. Here the CDR3 DNA reads TGCGCCAGCAGCGCCGTAGGGGACAATGAGCAGTTCTTC.

The V and J genes are TRBV6-1 and TRBJ1-5, with unresolved D. Germline-derived CDR1 and CDR2 are MNHNS and SASEGT. Trimming cost V 6 bases and J 1 base, with 10 bases left between them. The CDR3 has 14 amino acids. Here the CDR3 DNA reads TGTGCCAGCAGGGAGATAGCCAGCAATCAGCCCCAGCATTTT. Protein sequence: CASREIASNQPQHF.

This clonotype was counted ten times or more. The chain joins TRBV7-2 to TRBJ1-5, with a weak D call TRBD1 (5 bases). The CDR3 extends over 15 amino acids. Germline V lookup: CDR1 SGHTA, CDR2 FQGNSA. V lost 2 bases and J 0 bases, leaving 8 bases between the germline ends. CDR3 nucleotides: TGTGCCAGCAGCTTAAAGGGGCCTAGCAATCAGCCCCAGCATTTT. Its protein product is CASSLKGPSNQPQHF.

V is TRBV20-1 and J is TRBJ2-3, with 9 bases lining up with TRBD2. After removal of 3 bases from V and 3 bases from J, the junction contained 10 bases not matched to a gene. Germline CDR1 DFQATT, CDR2 SNEGSKA (reference sequence). The CDR3 sequence is 16 residues long. CDR3 sequence (DNA): TGCAGTGCTAGGGTTCCAAGCGGGGGGTGGACAGATACGCAGTATTTT. This codes for CSARVPSGGWTDTQYF.

The genes are TRBV3-1 and TRBJ2-1, with D perhaps matching TRBD2 (5 bases). The CDR3 length is 11 residues. CDR1 is LGHDT, CDR2 YNNKEL, per germline (reference sequence). This CDR3 reads CGNSQGGEQFF. The CDR3 DNA reads TGTGGGAACAGCCAAGGAGGTGAGCAGTTCTTC.

This clonotype has a handful of counts. This chain joins TRBV7-8 and TRBJ2-1, with D perhaps being TRBD1 or TRBD2 (5 bases each). The CDR3 spans 16 residues. The germline V gene encodes CDR1 SGHVS and CDR2 FQNEAQ. Trimming cost V 5 bases and J 4 bases, with 18 bases left between them. The CDR3 DNA reads as TGTGCCAGCAGCCCCCACCCCGGCAGGGAGTACAATGAGCAGTTCTTC. It yields the protein CASSPHPGREYNEQFF. The variable domain in full, completed from reference TRBV7-8 and TRBJ2-1, reads GAGVSQSPRYKVAKRGQDVALRCDPISGHVSLFWYQQALGQGPEFLTYFQNEAQLDKSGLPSDRFFAERPEGSVSTLKIQRTQQEDSAVYLCASSPHPGREYNEQFFGPGTRLTVL.

The chain recombines TRBV6-5 with TRBJ2-5; TRBD1 is a possible D gene (6 bases). This CDR3 contains 15 residues. Germline assignment: CDR1 MNHEY and CDR2 SVGAGI. Trimming left V 6 bases short and J 4 bases short, with 18 bases between. The CDR3 sequence is CASSKLPGAVETQYF. CDR3 DNA sequence: TGTGCCAGCAGCAAACTCCCAGGGGCGGTAGAGACCCAGTACTTC.

This clonotype occurred a few times. The V and J genes are TRBV24-1 and TRBJ1-5; 7 bases line up with TRBD1. CDR1 is KGHDR and CDR2 is SFDVKD in the germline V gene. V was clipped by 8 bases and J by 0 bases; unmatched bases: 18. The CDR3 is 19 amino acids. In DNA form, the CDR3 reads TGTGCCACCAAAGGAAAGGGACAGACAACTAATTTTAGCAATCAGCCCCAGCATTTT. This encodes CATKGKGQTTNFSNQPQHF.

The V gene is TRBV7-6, the J gene TRBJ1-4; TRBD1 agrees at 8 bases. The trim removed 5 bases at V and 8 bases at J, leaving 7 bases unmatched. The germline V gene encodes CDR1 SGHVS and CDR2 FNYEAQ. This CDR3 has 14 amino acids. The CDR3 DNA reads as TGTGCCAGCAGCGAAGACAGGGGACGGGAAAAACTGTTTTTT. Translation gives CASSEDRGREKLFF.

The chain carries TRBV4-2 and TRBJ2-1; D is possibly TRBD2 (5 bases). Trimming took 2 bases from V and 8 from J, leaving 13 bases between them. CDR1 and CDR2 from the germline V gene are LGHNA and YNFKEQ. The CDR3 extends over 14 amino acids. CDR3 loop: CASSQRFGLDEQFF. The CDR3 DNA sequence: TGTGCCAGCAGCCAAAGATTCGGACTTGATGAGCAGTTCTTC.

The V gene is TRBV27, the J gene TRBJ2-2; TRBD2 might be the D (6 bases). The V gene's germline CDR1 is MNHEY and CDR2 SMNVEV (reference sequence). The CDR3 sequence is 15 residues long. Trimming pared 3 bases from V and 6 bases from J, leaving 14 bases between. In DNA, the CDR3 is TGTGCCAGCAGTTTGCAGGGAGGCCACCCCGGGGAGCTGTTTTTT. Protein: CASSLQGGHPGELFF.

J is TRBJ2-5 and V is TRBV20-1; TRBD2 agrees at 10 bases. The CDR3 runs 14 residues. With V trimmed by 6 bases and J by 5 bases, 9 bases remained unmatched. Germline V gene lookup returns CDR1 DFQATT and CDR2 SNEGSKA (reference sequence). The CDR3: CSAHEPGLAETQYF. The DNA for the CDR3 is TGCAGTGCCCACGAACCGGGACTAGCGGAGACCCAGTACTTC.

This clonotype showed up just a few times. The CDR3 protein is CATKIAGHLPNEQFF. CDR3 DNA: TGTGCCACCAAGATCGCGGGACACCTTCCCAATGAGCAGTTCTTC. The genes are TRBV7-2 and TRBJ2-1; either TRBD1 or TRBD2 may supply D (6 bases each). The CDR3 is made up of 15 amino acids. The V and J ends lost 10 bases and 6 bases respectively, with 22 bases between them. Germline V CDR1 and CDR2: SGHTA, FQGNSA.

This rearrangement joins TRBV7-2 to TRBJ1-1, with unresolved D. This CDR3 has 13 residues. Trimming removed 4 bases from V and 8 bases from J, with 14 bases in between. Germline CDR1 and CDR2: SGHTA and FQGNSA. Here the CDR3 DNA reads TGTGCCAGCAGCTCAGGACCGGGAGGCGAAGCTTTCTTT. Translating it yields CASSSGPGGEAFF.

The chain uses TRBV10-3 and TRBJ2-1, with D perhaps given as TRBD1 or TRBD2 (6 bases each). Trimming cost V 6 bases and J 12 bases, with 21 bases left between them. CDR1 and CDR2 (germline): ENHRY, SYGVKD. The CDR3 has 14 residues. This CDR3 reads CAISPQGLQSRQFF. DNA for the CDR3: TGTGCCATCAGCCCACAGGGACTTCAATCTCGGCAGTTCTTC.

This clonotype was counted a few times. The chain carries TRBV29-1 and TRBJ2-5; no clear D. This CDR3 has 13 amino acids. V was pared by 6 bases and J by 0 bases, with 11 bases between. Germline CDR1 is SQVTM and CDR2 is ANQGSEA. CDR3 sequence (DNA): TGCAGCGTCGAACGGGCTAACCAAGAGACCCAGTACTTC. Residues: CSVERANQETQYF.

This clonotype was found a few times. The J gene is TRBJ2-5, the V gene TRBV6-5; D not certain. V gave up 5 bases and J gave up 5 bases, with 12 bases separating them. The CDR3 has 13 amino acids. Germline CDR1 is MNHEY and CDR2 is SVGAGI. For the CDR3, the DNA is TGTGCCAGCAGTAGCAGGCGGCGGGAGACCCAGTACTTC. As protein: CASSSRRRETQYF.

The chain carries TRBV29-1 and TRBJ2-7; 9 bases match TRBD1. Germline trimming cut 4 bases from V and 5 bases from J; bases unmatched to any gene: 9. In germline, CDR1 is SQVTM, CDR2 ANQGSEA. The CDR3 spans 14 residues. In DNA form, the CDR3 reads TGCAGCGTTGCTGTTTTGGGACAGGGTGACGAGCAGTACTTC. As protein: CSVAVLGQGDEQYF.

This clonotype was detected a few times. The chain employs TRBV7-2 and TRBJ2-3, with 7 bases aligning to TRBD2. The CDR3 consists of 13 residues. Germline V gene sequence: CDR1 SGHTA, CDR2 FQGNSA. The V and J ends lost 4 bases and 6 bases, in that order; junction bases with no gene match: 4. The CDR3 coding sequence is TGTGCCAGCAGCTCACGTAGCGGGGATACGCAGTATTTT. It encodes CASSSRSGDTQYF.